This T cell receptor (beta chain) stems from a study of T cell responses to AZD1222 COVID-19 vaccine. Generated by immunoSEQ multiplex PCR, the TCRdb table keeps only in-frame clones and is missing some. The data hold 80,000 or so clones, with approximately 90% observed a single time. About this clone: Its target is not known.

V lost 1 base to trimming and J lost 5 bases, with 8 bases between them. CDR3 length equals 14 residues. Germline values: CDR1 SGHAT, CDR2 FQNNGV. Whole-study results and caveats: Spike-specific TCR breadth and depth went up after people got two AZD1222 doses. Seropositivity was recorded at baseline in only six AZD1222 recipients.

This chain connects TRBV11-2 to TRBJ2-2; tentative D call: TRBD1 (6 bases). The sample consisted of peripheral blood, taken on day 0 of MenACWY control vaccination. This TCR derives from an adult in good health. Written as DNA, the CDR3 is TGTGCCAGCAGCTTAGTTACAGGGACCGGGGAGCTGTTTTTT. Translated, it gives CASSLVTGTGELFF.